This TCR beta chain originates from a study of blood T cell repertoires in COVID-19. The method was immunoSEQ multiplex PCR; TCRdb's version includes in-frame clones alone and lacks a portion of them. The sample yields 300,000 or so clones, roughly nine tenths seen once. Germline V gene sequence: CDR1 LGHDT, CDR2 YNNKEL (reference sequence). V gave up 1 base and J gave up 2 bases, with 10 bases separating them. CDR3 length: 15 amino acids. Specimen: peripheral blood. This TCR derives from a woman in her twenties or thirties with COVID-19, enrolled during active disease. The chain uses TRBV3-1 (or the pseudogene TRBV3-2) and TRBJ2-3, with D uncertain. CDR3 in amino acids: CASSQAGLVTDTQYF. CDR3 coding DNA: TGTGCCAGCAGCCAAGCGGGTCTCGTCACAGATACGCAGTATTTT.